A selection of T cell receptor beta chains follows, all from one sample in a study of T cell repertoires in aging, cancer and after chemotherapy. Using its own MiXCR run on the multiplex PCR reads, TCRdb lists one record per CDR3 protein. The sample has some 7,700 distinct CDR3 sequences; approximately 49% are singletons. Sequenced: blood. The receptor source for this set is a human donor with a solid tumor. Each CDR3 is given with its conserved first and last residue. The order of the fields is J gene, V gene, D gene, clone size, CDR3 DNA, CDR3 protein. The D gene is left open where the match is weak. Rows give clone size only sometimes, using once, few, many, or a class for an expanded clone.

>TRBJ1-2|TRBV20-1|TRBD1|NA
TGCAGTGCTAGAGATCATCTTAAGGGACAGGGTCACTATGGCTACACCTTC
CSARDHLKGQGHYGYTF
>TRBJ1-3|TRBV10-3|NA|few
TGTGCCTCCCTATCTGGAAACACCATATATTTT
CASLSGNTIYF
>TRBJ2-7|TRBV6-2/TRBV6-3|NA|NA
TGTGCCAGCAGTTACCCCTCCTATGGCAGGGGCTCCCCCTACGAGCAGTACTTC
CASSYPSYGRGSPYEQYF
>TRBJ2-1|TRBV5-7|NA|NA
TGTGCCAGCAGCCCATGGATATCGGGAGCTGGTAATGAGCAGTTCTTC
CASSPWISGAGNEQFF
>TRBJ2-1|TRBV20-1|NA|NA
TGCAGTGCTAGACTACGGGGGGCTCTGTACAATGAGCAGTTCTTC
CSARLRGALYNEQFF
>TRBJ2-1|TRBV5-1|TRBD2|NA
TGCGCCAGCAGCTTGGTGCTAGCGGGCAATGAGCAGTTCTTC
CASSLVLAGNEQFF
>TRBJ2-7|TRBV19|TRBD1|NA
TGTGCCAGTAGTTTTGGGACAGGAAACGAGCAGTACTTC
CASSFGTGNEQYF
>TRBJ2-7|TRBV4-3|TRBD2|NA
TGCGCCAGCAGCCAAATGATGGCTAGCGGGTCCCCCTACTCCTACGAGCAGTACTTC
CASSQMMASGSPYSYEQYF
>TRBJ2-4|TRBV6-2/TRBV6-3|TRBD2|few
TGTGCCAGCAGTTACGCGGTCCGACTAGCGGTGAAAAACATTCAGTACTTC
CASSYAVRLAVKNIQYF
>TRBJ1-6|TRBV11-2|TRBD1|NA
TGTGCCAGCAGCTTATTAACAGGGGACTCACCCCTCCACTTT
CASSLLTGDSPLHF
>TRBJ2-2|TRBV7-2|NA|few
TGTGCCAGCAGCTCTCTTCTCGGGGAGCTGTTTTTT
CASSSLLGELFF
>TRBJ1-1|TRBV5-1|NA|NA
TGCGCCAGCAGCTTGACCGTCGCGAACACTGAAGCTTTCTTT
CASSLTVANTEAFF
>TRBJ2-5|TRBV27|NA|few
TGTGCCAGCAGTTTGGAGACCCAGTACTTC
CASSLETQYF
>TRBJ2-1|TRBV10-3|NA|few
TGTGCCATCACCTCCGAGAACTACAATGAGCAGTTCTTC
CAITSENYNEQFF
>TRBJ2-1|TRBV27|TRBD2|NA
TGTGCCAGCCAGACTAGCGGGAGGAGTGATGAGCAGTTCTTC
CASQTSGRSDEQFF
>TRBJ2-3|TRBV11-2|NA|NA
TGTGCCAGCAGCTTCGACTATCCTGGCACAGATACGCAGTATTTT
CASSFDYPGTDTQYF
>TRBJ1-5|TRBV15|NA|NA
TGTGCCACCAGCAGAAACCTGCAGCTTTTTAGGGGGAATAGCAATCAGCCCCAGCATTTT
CATSRNLQLFRGNSNQPQHF